This entry lists 13 T cell receptor beta chains sequenced from one sample in a study of beta chain features in type 1 diabetes. The study's findings and limits: Type 1 diabetes patients had moderately but significantly shorter TCRB CDR3s in all four CD4+ subsets.

Investigators reverse transcribed all isolated RNA, so they sequenced expressed TCRB transcripts. TCRdb keeps only in-frame clones here, not all; method: immunoSEQ multiplex PCR. This sample has around 160,000 clones, with 8.5% to 10% found just once. The antigens these receptors bind are not known. Sequenced: central memory CD4+ T cells from blood. The receptors were sampled from a woman aged 25 to 39 with type 1 diabetes.

CDR3 protein: CAWNQLGLAGSGKYYEQFF. The DNA for the CDR3 is TGTGCCTGGAATCAACTGGGACTAGCGGGATCCGGGAAGTACTATGAGCAGTTCTTC. The chain is built from TRBV30 and TRBJ2-1, with 13 bases identical to TRBD2. The CDR3 is made up of 19 amino acids. Germline assignment: CDR1 GTSNPN and CDR2 SVGIG (reference sequence). Trimming took 4 bases from V and 8 from J; bases not matched to a gene: 20.

This clone has more than one count but fewer than ten. The chain links TRBV7-3 to TRBJ2-7; 10 bases fit TRBD1. There are 15 residues in the CDR3. The germline V gene encodes CDR1 SGHTA and CDR2 FQGTGA. The V segment lost 5 bases and the J segment 2 bases; nucleotides outside the gene matches: 6. The CDR3 region is CASSPDGTGAYEQYF. The CDR3 nucleotides read TGTGCCAGCAGCCCTGACGGGACAGGGGCCTACGAGCAGTACTTC.

The V gene is TRBV19, the J gene TRBJ2-1; no clear D. The CDR3 totals 14 residues. The germline CDR1 and CDR2 sequences are LNHDA and SQIVND (reference sequence). Between the trimmed V and J ends, which lost 10 bases and 5 bases, there was a span of 18 bases. The CDR3 loop reads CATKDSLFNNEQFF. The CDR3 bases are TGTGCCACCAAAGACTCACTATTCAACAATGAGCAGTTCTTC. The full variable domain, completed using reference TRBV19 and TRBJ2-1, is DGGITQSPKYLFRKEGQNVTLSCEQNLNHDAMYWYRQDPGQGLRLIYYSQIVNDFQKGDIAEGYSVSREKKESFPLTVTSAQKNPTAFYLCATKDSLFNNEQFFGPGTRLTVL.

The chain links TRBV5-1 to TRBJ2-7; D possibly corresponds to TRBD1 (6 bases). Deletions cut 1 base from V and 6 bases from J, with 8 bases between. Looked up from germline, CDR1 is SGHRS and CDR2 is YFSETQ. CDR3 length equals 12 residues. The CDR3 DNA reads TGCGCCAGCAGCTTGACAGGGAGCGAGCAGTACTTC. Translated: CASSLTGSEQYF. Full variable domain (outside the CDR3, taken from reference TRBV5-1 and TRBJ2-7): KAGVTQTPRYLIKTRGQQVTLSCSPISGHRSVSWYQQTPGQGLQFLFEYFSETQRNKGNFPGRFSGRQFSNSRSEMNVSTLELGDSALYLCASSLTGSEQYFGPGTRLTVT.

This clone has only a few counts. This chain links TRBV28 with TRBJ1-2; TRBD1 is a possible D gene (5 bases). V lost 2 bases and J lost 4, with 14 bases in between. This CDR3 has 15 residues. Germline CDR1 reads MDHEN; CDR2 reads SYDVKM. CDR3 protein: CASSLGGDSPYGYTF. The CDR3 DNA sequence: TGTGCCAGCAGTTTAGGGGGGGATTCTCCCTATGGCTACACCTTC.

The sample holds a few counts of this clone. V usage is TRBV28 and J usage is TRBJ2-2, with D possibly TRBD1 on 6 matching bases. The length of the CDR3 is 14 residues. V was trimmed by 6 bases and J by 2 bases, leaving 10 bases between them. The germline gives CDR1 MDHEN, CDR2 SYDVKM. DNA for the CDR3: TGTGCCAGCAGAAAACAGGGAAACACCGGGGAGCTGTTTTTT. This sequence encodes CASRKQGNTGELFF.

The chain carries TRBV29-1 and TRBJ2-5; 10 bases are shared with TRBD2. V lost 4 bases, J lost 5 bases, and 7 bases stayed unmatched. Germline lookup yields CDR1 SQVTM and CDR2 ANQGSEA. The CDR3 loop spans 14 amino acids. CDR3: CSVVGAGGPETQYF. CDR3 bases: TGCAGCGTTGTAGGAGCGGGAGGGCCCGAGACCCAGTACTTC.

The chain recombines TRBV2 with TRBJ2-1, with D possibly TRBD1 on 6 matching bases. V was clipped by 6 bases and J by 7 bases, with 7 bases between them. The CDR3 runs to 11 residues. The germline V gene encodes CDR1 SNHLY and CDR2 FYNNEI. For the CDR3, the DNA is TGTGCCAGCAGGCAGGGGAATGAGCAGTTCTTC. This gives the protein CASRQGNEQFF.

In this sample, this clone turned up a few times. The chain employs TRBV6-5 and TRBJ1-2; TRBD1 agrees at 7 bases. After removal of 3 bases from V and 4 bases from J, the junction contained 8 bases not matched to a gene. CDR1 is MNHEY, CDR2 SVGAGI, per germline. The CDR3 has 15 residues. The CDR3 protein is CASSYWTGQLYGYTF. The CDR3, as DNA: TGTGCCAGCAGTTATTGGACGGGACAGCTCTATGGCTACACCTTC.

The chain is built from TRBV28 and TRBJ1-2; no reliable D call. Trimming left V 6 bases short and J 7 bases short, with 15 bases between. The CDR3 spans 13 residues. Germline V CDR1 and CDR2: MDHEN, SYDVKM. The CDR3 region has the DNA TGTGCCAGCAGACCTGGCTGGGCAGGTGGCTACACCTTC. Translation gives CASRPGWAGGYTF.

This chain links TRBV5-1 with TRBJ2-5; tentatively, D is TRBD2 (5 bases). The CDR3 runs 13 residues. Germline-derived CDR1 and CDR2 are SGHRS and YFSETQ. Trimming removed 5 bases from V and 5 bases from J, with 13 bases in between. CDR3 sequence: CASRAGVEETQYF. CDR3 sequence (DNA): TGCGCCAGCAGAGCCGGGGTTGAGGAGACCCAGTACTTC.

The chain employs TRBV18 and TRBJ1-2; D is perhaps TRBD1 (5 bases). Germline CDR1 reads KGHSH; CDR2 reads LQKENI. The CDR3 has 14 amino acids. V lost 5 bases to trimming and J lost 1 base, with 11 bases between them. This chain's CDR3 is CASSEGLLNYGYTF. The DNA for the CDR3 is TGTGCCAGCTCAGAGGGACTTCTTAACTATGGCTACACCTTC.

V and J are TRBV14 and TRBJ2-5; D perhaps matches TRBD2 (5 bases). The CDR3 length is 13 residues. V shed 2 bases and J shed 2 bases, with 6 bases lying between them. Looked up from germline, CDR1 is SGHDN and CDR2 is FVKESK. The CDR3 reads CASSQRGQETQYF. In nucleotides, the CDR3 is TGTGCCAGCAGCCAAAGAGGGCAAGAGACCCAGTACTTC.